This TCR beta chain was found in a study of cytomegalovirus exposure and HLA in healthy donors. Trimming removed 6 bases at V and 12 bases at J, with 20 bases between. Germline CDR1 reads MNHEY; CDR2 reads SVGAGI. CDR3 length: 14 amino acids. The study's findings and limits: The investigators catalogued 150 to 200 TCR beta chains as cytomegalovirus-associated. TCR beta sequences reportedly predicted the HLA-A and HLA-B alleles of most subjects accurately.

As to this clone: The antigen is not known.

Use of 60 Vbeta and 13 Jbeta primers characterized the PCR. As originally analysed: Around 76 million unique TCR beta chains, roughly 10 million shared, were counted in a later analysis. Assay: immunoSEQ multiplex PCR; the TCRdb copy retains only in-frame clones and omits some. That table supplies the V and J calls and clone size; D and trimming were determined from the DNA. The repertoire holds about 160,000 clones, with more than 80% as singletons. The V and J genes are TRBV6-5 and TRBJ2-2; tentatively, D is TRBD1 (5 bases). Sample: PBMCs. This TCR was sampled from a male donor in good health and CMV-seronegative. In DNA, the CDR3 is TGTGCCAGCAGACCCACCGACAGCACGAGGCAGCTGTTTTTT. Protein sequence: CASRPTDSTRQLFF.